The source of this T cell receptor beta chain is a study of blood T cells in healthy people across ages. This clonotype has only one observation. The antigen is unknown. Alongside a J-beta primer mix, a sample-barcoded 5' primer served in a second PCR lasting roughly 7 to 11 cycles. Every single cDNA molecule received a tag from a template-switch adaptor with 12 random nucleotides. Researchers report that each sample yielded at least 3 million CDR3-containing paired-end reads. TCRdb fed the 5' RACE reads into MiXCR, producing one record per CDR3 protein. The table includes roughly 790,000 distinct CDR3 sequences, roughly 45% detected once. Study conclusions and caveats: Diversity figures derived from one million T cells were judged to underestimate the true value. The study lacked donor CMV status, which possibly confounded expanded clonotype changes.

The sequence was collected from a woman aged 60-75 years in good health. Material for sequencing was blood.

The CDR3 loop reads CASSKDRGGNTEAFF. In DNA, the CDR3 is TGTGCCAGCAGTAAGGACAGGGGCGGGAACACTGAAGCTTTCTTT. The chain uses TRBV2 and TRBJ1-1, with TRBD1 matching 9 bases. V gave up 5 bases and J gave up 1 base; unmatched junction bases: 5. Germline CDR1 is SNHLY and CDR2 is FYNNEI. The CDR3 runs 15 residues.